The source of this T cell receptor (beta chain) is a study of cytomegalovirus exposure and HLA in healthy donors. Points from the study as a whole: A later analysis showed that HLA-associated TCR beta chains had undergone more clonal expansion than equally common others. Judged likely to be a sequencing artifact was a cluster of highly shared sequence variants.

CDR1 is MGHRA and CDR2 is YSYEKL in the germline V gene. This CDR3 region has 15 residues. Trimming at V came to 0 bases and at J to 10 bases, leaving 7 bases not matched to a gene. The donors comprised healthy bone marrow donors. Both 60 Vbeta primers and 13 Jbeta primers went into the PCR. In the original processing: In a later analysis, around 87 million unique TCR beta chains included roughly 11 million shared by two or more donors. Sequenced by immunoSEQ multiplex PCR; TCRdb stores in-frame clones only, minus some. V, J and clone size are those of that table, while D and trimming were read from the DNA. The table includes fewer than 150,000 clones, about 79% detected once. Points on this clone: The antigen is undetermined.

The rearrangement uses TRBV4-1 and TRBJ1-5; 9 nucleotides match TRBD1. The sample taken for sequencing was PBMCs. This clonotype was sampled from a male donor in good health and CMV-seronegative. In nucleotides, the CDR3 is TGCGCCAGCAGCCAAGATATTGGGACAGGGAGACCCCAGCATTTT. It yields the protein CASSQDIGTGRPQHF.